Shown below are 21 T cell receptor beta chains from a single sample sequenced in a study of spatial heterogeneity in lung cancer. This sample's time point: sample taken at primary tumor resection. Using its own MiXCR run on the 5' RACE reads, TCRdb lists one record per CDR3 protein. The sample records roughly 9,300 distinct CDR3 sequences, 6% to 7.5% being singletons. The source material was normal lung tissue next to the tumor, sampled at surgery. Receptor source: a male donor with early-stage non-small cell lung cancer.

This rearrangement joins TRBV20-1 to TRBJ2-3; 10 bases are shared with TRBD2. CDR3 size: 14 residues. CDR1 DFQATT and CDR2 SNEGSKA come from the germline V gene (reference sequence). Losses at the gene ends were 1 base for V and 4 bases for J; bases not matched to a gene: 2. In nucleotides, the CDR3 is TGCAGTGCTAGAGGGGGACTAGCGTCAGATACGCAGTATTTT. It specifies CSARGGLASDTQYF.

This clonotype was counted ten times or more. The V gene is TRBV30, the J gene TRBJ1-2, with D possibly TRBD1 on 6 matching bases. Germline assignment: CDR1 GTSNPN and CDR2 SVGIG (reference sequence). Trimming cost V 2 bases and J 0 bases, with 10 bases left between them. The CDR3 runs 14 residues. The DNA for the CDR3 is TGTGCCTGGAGTAAGGCAGGGGCTAACTATGGCTACACCTTC. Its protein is CAWSKAGANYGYTF.

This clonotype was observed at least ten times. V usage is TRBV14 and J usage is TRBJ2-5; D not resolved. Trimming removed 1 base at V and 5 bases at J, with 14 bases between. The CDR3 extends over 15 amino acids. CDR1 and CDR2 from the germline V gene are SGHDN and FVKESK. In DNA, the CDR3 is TGTGCCAGCAGCCAAGTAGGTTGGGTAACGGAGACCCAGTACTTC. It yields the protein CASSQVGWVTETQYF.

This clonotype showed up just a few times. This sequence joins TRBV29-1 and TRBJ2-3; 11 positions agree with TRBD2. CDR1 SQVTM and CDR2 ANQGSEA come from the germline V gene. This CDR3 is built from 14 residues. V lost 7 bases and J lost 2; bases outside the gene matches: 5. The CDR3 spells CSALAGGYTDTQYF. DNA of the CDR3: TGCAGCGCCCTAGCGGGGGGCTACACAGATACGCAGTATTTT.

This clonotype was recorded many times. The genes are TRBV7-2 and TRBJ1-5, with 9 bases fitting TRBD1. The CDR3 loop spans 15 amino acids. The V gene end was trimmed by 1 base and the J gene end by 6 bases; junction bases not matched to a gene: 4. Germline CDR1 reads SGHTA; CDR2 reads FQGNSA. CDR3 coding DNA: TGTGCCAGCAGCTTAGGAGGGACAGGGAGTCAGCCCCAGCATTTT. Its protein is CASSLGGTGSQPQHF.

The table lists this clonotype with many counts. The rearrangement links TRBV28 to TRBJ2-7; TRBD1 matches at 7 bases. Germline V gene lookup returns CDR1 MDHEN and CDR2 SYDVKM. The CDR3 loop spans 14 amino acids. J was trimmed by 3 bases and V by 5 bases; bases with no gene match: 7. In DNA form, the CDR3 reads TGTGCCAGCAGTCCTCGACAGGGCCGCTACGAGCAGTACTTC. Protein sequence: CASSPRQGRYEQYF.

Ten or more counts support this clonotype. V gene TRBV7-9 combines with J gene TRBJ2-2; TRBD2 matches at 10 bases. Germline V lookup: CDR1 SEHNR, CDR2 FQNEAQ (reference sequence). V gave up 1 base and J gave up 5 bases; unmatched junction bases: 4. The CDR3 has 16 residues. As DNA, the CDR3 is TGTGCCAGCAGCTTAGTTTCACTAGCGGGGACCGGGGAGCTGTTTTTT. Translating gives CASSLVSLAGTGELFF.

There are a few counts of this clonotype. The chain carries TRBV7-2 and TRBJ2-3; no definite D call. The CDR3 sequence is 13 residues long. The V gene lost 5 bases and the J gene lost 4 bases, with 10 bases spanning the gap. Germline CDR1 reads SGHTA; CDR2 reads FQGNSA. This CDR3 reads CASSPGPPDTQYF. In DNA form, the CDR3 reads TGTGCCAGCAGCCCCGGTCCCCCAGATACGCAGTATTTT.

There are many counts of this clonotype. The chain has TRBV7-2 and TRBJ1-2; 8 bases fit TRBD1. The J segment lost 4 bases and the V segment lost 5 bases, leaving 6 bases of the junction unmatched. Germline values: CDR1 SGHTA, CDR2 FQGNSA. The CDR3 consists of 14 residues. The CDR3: CASSGQGYLYGYTF. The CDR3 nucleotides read TGTGCCAGCAGCGGACAGGGCTACCTCTATGGCTACACCTTC.

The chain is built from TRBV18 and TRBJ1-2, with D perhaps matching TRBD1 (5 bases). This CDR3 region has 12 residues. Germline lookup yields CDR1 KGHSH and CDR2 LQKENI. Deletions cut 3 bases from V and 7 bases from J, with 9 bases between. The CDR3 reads CASSPGVGGYTF. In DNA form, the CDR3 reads TGTGCCAGCTCACCGGGGGTAGGTGGCTACACCTTC.

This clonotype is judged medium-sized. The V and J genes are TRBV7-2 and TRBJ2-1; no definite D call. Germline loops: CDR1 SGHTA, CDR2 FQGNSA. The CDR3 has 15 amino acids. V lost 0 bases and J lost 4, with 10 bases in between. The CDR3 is CASSLADAGYNEQFF. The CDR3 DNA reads TGTGCCAGCAGCTTAGCGGACGCAGGTTACAATGAGCAGTTCTTC.

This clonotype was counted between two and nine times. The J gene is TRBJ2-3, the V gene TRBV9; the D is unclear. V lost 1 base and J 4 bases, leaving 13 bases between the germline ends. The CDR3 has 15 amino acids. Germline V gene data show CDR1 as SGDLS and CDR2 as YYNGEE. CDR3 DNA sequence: TGTGCCAGCAGCGTAACCGGGCTTCAAGCAGATACGCAGTATTTT. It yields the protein CASSVTGLQADTQYF.

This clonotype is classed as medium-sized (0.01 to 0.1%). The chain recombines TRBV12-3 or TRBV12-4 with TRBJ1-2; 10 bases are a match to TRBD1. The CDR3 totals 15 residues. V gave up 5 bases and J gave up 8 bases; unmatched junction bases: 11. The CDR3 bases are TGTGCCAGCAGTAACCCGGGACAGGGGCAGGAGGGCTACACCTTC. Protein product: CASSNPGQGQEGYTF.

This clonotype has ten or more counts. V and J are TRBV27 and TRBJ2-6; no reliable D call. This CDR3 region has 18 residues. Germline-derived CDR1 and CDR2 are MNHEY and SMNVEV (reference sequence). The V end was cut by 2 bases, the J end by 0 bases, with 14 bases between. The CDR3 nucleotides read TGTGCCAGCAGTTTAATGGCAGGTCGCCGCTCTGGGGCCAACGTCCTGACTTTC. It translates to CASSLMAGRRSGANVLTF.

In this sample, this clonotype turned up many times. CDR3 protein: CASSFEGWSVGNTIYF. CDR3 sequence (DNA): TGTGCCAGCAGCTTTGAAGGTTGGAGTGTTGGAAACACCATATATTTT. The gene calls are TRBV5-6 and TRBJ1-3; D is unclear. Between the trimmed V and J ends, which lost 2 bases and 3 bases, there was a span of 15 bases. This CDR3 is built from 16 residues. Germline CDR1 SGHDT, CDR2 YYEEEE.

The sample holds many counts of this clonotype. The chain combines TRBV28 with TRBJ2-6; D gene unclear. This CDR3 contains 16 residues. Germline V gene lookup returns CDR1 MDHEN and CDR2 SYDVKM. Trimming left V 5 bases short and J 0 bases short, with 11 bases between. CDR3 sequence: CASSPWASSGANVLTF. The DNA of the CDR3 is TGTGCCAGCAGTCCCTGGGCCAGCTCTGGGGCCAACGTCCTGACTTTC.

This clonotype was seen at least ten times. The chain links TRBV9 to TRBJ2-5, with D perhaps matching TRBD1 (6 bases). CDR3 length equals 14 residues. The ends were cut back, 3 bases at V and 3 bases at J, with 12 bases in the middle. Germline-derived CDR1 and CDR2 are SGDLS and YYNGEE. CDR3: CASSEGDHKETQYF. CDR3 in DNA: TGTGCCAGCAGCGAGGGGGACCACAAAGAGACCCAGTACTTC. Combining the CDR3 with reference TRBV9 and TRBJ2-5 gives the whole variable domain DSGVTQTPKHLITATGQRVTLRCSPRSGDLSVYWYQQSLDQGLQFLIQYYNGEERAKGNILERFSAQQFPDLHSELNLSSLELGDSALYFCASSEGDHKETQYFGPGTRLLVL.

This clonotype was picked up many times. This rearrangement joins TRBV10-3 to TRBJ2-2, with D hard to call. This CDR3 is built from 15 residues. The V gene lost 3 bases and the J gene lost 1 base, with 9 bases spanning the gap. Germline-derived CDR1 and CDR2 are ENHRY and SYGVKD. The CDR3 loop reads CAISDRRKNTGELFF. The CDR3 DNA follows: TGTGCCATCAGTGATCGGCGGAAGAACACCGGGGAGCTGTTTTTT.

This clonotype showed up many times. CDR3 residues: CSAPGSGNQETQYF. CDR3 DNA: TGCAGTGCTCCGGGTTCCGGTAACCAAGAGACCCAGTACTTC. The gene calls are TRBV20-1 and TRBJ2-5; D gene unclear. This CDR3 region has 14 residues. Trimming left V 5 bases short and J 0 bases short, with 13 bases between. Germline-derived CDR1 and CDR2 are DFQATT and SNEGSKA (reference sequence).

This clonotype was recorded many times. CDR3 protein: CASSHGQGANTGELFF. DNA of the CDR3: TGCGCCAGCAGCCACGGACAGGGGGCAAACACCGGGGAGCTGTTTTTT. The rearrangement uses TRBV4-3 and TRBJ2-2; 11 nucleotides match TRBD1. The V gene's germline CDR1 is LGHNA and CDR2 YSLEER. The CDR3 runs 16 residues. V lost 3 bases and J lost 2; bases outside the gene matches: 2.

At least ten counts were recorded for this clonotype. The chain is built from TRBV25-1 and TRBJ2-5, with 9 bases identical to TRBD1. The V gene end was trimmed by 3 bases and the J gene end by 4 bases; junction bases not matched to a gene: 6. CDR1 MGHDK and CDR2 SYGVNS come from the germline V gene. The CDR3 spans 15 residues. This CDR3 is CASSDWTGAGETQYF. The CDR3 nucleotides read TGTGCCAGCAGTGACTGGACAGGGGCAGGAGAGACCCAGTACTTC. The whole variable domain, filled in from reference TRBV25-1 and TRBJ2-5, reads EADIYQTPRYLVIGTGKKITLECSQTMGHDKMYWYQQDPGMELHLIHYSYGVNSTEKGDLSSESTVSRIRTEHFPLTLESARPSHTSQYLCASSDWTGAGETQYFGPGTRLLVL.